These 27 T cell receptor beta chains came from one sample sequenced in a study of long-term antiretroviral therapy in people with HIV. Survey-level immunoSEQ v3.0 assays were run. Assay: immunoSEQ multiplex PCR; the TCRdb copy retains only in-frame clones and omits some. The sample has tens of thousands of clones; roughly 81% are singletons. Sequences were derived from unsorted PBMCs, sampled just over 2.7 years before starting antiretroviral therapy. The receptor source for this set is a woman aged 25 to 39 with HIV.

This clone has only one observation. The CDR3 DNA reads as TGTGCCAGCAGCTTAGAACGGACAGGAGAAGCTTTCTTT. It is translated as CASSLERTGEAFF. The chain carries TRBV11-2 and TRBJ1-1; 7 nucleotides align to TRBD1. The CDR3 extends over 13 amino acids. Germline V gene lookup returns CDR1 SGHAT and CDR2 FQNNGV. Germline trimming cut 0 bases from V and 8 bases from J; bases unmatched to any gene: 3.

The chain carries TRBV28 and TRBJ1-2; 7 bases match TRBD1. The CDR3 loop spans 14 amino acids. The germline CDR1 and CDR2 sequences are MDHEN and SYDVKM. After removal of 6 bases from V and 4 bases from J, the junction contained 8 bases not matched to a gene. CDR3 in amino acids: CASRNTGAGYGYTF. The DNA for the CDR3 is TGTGCCAGCAGGAACACAGGGGCGGGCTATGGCTACACCTTC.

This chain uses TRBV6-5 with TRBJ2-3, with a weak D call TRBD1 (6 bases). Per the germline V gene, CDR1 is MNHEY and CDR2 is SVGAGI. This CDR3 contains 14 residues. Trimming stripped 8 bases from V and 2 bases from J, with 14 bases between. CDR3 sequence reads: CASGQPSLTDTQYF. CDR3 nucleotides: TGTGCCAGCGGACAGCCTTCACTCACAGATACGCAGTATTTT.

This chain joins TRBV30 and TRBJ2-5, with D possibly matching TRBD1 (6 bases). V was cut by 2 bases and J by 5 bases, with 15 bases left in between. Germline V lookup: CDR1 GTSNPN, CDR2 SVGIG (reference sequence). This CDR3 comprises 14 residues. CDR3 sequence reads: CAWSTTGYSETQYF. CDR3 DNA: TGTGCCTGGAGTACCACAGGGTATAGTGAGACCCAGTACTTC.

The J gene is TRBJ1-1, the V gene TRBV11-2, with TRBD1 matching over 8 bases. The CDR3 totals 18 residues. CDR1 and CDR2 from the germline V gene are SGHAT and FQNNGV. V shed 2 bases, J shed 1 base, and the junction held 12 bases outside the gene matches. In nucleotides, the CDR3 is TGTGCCAGCAGCTTATCTCTATCGGGGACAGGAGAGAACACTGAAGCTTTCTTT. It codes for CASSLSLSGTGENTEAFF.

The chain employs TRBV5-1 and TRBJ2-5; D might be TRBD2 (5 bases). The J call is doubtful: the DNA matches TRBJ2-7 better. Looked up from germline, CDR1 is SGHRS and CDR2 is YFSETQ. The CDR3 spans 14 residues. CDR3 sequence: CASSREPQAYEQYF. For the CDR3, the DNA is TGCGCCAGCAGCAGGGAGCCGCAAGCCTACGAGCAGTACTTC.

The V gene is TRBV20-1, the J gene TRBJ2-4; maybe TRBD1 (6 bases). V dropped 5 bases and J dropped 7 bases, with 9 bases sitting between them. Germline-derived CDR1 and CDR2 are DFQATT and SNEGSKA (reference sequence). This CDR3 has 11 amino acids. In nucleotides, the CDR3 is TGCAGTGCTCGCCAGGGGAACATTCAGTACTTC. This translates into CSARQGNIQYF.

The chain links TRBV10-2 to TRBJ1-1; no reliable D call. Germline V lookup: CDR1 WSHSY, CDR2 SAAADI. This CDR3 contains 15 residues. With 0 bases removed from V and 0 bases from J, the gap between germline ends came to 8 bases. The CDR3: CASSESAFMNTEAFF. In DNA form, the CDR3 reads TGCGCCAGCAGTGAGTCGGCATTCATGAACACTGAAGCTTTCTTT.

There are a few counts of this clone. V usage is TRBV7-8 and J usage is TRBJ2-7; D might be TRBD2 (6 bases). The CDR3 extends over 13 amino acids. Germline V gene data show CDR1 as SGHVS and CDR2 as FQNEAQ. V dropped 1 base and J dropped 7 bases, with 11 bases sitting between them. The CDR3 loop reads CASSLDGGDEQYV. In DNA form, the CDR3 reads TGTGCCAGCAGCTTAGATGGAGGGGATGAGCAGTACGTC.

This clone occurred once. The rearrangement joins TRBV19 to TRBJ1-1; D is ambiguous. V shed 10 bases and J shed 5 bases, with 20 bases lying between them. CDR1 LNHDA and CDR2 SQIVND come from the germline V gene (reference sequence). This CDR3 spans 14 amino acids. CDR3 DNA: TGTGCCACTCTAGGGCGGGATTCTGGAACTGAAGCTTTCTTT. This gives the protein CATLGRDSGTEAFF.

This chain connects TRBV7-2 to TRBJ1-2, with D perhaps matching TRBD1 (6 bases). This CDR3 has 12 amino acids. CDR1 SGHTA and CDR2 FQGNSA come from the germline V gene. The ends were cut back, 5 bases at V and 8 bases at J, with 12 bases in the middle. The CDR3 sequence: CASSPGQRGYTF. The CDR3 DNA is TGTGCCAGCAGCCCCGGACAGAGAGGCTACACCTTC.

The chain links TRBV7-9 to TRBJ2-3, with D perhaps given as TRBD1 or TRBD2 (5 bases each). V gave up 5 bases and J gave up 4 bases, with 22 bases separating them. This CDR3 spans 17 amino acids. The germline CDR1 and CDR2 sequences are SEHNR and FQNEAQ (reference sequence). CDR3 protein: CASSLLNGAWWPDTQYF. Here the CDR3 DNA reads TGTGCCAGCAGCCTTCTGAACGGGGCCTGGTGGCCAGATACGCAGTATTTT.

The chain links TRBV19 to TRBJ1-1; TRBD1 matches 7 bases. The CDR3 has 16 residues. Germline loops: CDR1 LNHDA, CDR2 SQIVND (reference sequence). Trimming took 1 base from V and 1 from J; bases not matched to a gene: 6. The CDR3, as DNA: TGTGCCAGTAGTATAGGGACAGGAGCCAAGAACACTGAAGCTTTCTTT. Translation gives CASSIGTGAKNTEAFF. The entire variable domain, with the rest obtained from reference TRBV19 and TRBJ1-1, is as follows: DGGITQSPKYLFRKEGQNVTLSCEQNLNHDAMYWYRQDPGQGLRLIYYSQIVNDFQKGDIAEGYSVSREKKESFPLTVTSAQKNPTAFYLCASSIGTGAKNTEAFFGQGTRLTVV.

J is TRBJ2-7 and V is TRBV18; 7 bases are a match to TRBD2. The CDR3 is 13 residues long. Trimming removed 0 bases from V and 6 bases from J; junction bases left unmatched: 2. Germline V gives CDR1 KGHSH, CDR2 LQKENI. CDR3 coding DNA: TGTGCCAGCTCACCACCTGGGGGGGGCGAGCAGTACTTC. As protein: CASSPPGGGEQYF.

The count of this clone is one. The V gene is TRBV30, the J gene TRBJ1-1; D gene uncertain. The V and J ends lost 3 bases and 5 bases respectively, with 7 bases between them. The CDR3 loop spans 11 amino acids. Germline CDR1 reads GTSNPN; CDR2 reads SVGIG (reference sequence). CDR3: CAWRGGTEAFF. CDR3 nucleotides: TGTGCCTGGAGGGGTGGGACTGAAGCTTTCTTT.

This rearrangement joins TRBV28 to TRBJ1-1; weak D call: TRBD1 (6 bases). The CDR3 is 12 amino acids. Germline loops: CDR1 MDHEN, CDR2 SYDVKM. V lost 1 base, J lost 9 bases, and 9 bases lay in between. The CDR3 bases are TGTGCCAGCAGTTTATCGGGGGGGCAAGCTTTCTTT. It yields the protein CASSLSGGQAFF.

In nucleotides, the CDR3 is TGTGCCAGCAGAGGAAGGGTAGGCGGTAATTCACCCCTCCACTTT. Amino acids: CASRGRVGGNSPLHF. This chain joins TRBV11-2 and TRBJ1-6; D ambiguous. V lost 6 bases to trimming and J lost 6 bases, with 15 bases between them. Per germline, CDR1 SGHAT and CDR2 FQNNGV. This CDR3 has 15 residues.

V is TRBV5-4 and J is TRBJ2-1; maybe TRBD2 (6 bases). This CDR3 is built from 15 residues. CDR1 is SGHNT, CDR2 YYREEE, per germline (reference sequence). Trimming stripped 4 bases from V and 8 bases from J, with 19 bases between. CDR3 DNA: TGTGCCAGCAGCCTAGGGGCGGGGCTAACGGATGAGCAGTTCTTC. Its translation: CASSLGAGLTDEQFF.

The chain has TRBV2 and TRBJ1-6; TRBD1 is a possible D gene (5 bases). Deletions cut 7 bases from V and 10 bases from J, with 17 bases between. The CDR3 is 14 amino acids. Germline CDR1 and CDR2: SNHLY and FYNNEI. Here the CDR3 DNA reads TGTGCCAGCAAAGAGCGCAGGGCCTTCTCACCCCTCCACTTT. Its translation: CASKERRAFSPLHF.

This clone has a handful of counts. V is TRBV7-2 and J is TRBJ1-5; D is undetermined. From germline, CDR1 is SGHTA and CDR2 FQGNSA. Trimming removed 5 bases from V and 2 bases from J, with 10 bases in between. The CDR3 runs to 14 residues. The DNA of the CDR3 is TGTGCCAGCAGCCTAGGACTGCGCAATCAGCCCCAGCATTTT. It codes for CASSLGLRNQPQHF.

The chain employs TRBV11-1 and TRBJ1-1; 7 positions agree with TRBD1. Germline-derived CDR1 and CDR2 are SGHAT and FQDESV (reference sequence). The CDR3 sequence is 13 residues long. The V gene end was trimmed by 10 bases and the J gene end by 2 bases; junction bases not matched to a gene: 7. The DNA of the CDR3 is TGTGCCACCCGGGAGGGGGCTAACACTGAAGCTTTCTTT. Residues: CATREGANTEAFF.

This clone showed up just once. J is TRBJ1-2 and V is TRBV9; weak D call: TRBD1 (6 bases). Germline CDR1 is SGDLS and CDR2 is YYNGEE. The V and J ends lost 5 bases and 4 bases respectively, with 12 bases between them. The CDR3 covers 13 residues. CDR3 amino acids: CASRFEGGYGYTF. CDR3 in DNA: TGTGCCAGCAGGTTCGAGGGGGGCTATGGCTACACCTTC.

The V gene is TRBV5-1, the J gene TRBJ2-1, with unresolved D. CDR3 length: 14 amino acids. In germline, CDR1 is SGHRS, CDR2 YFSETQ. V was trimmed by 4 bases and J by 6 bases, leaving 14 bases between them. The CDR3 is CASSPEIPSNEQFF. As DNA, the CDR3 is TGCGCCAGCAGCCCAGAAATCCCTAGCAATGAGCAGTTCTTC.

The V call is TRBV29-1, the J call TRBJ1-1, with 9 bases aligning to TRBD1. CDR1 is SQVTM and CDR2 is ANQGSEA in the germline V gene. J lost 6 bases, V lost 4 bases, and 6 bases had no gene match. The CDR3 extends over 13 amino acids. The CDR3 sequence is CSVGTGVPPEAFF. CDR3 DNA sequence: TGCAGCGTTGGGACAGGGGTCCCACCTGAAGCTTTCTTT. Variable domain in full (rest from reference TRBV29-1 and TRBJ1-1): SAVISQKPSRDICQRGTSLTIQCQVDSQVTMMFWYRQQPGQSLTLIATANQGSEATYESGFVIDKFPISRPNLTFSTLTVSNMSPEDSSIYLCSVGTGVPPEAFFGQGTRLTVV.

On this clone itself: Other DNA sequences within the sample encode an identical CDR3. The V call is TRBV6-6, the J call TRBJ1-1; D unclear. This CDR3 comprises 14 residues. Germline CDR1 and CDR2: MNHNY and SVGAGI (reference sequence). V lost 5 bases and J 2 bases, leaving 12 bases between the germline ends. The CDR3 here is CASSRTDGNTEAFF. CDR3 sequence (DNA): TGTGCCAGCAGTCGCACAGATGGCAACACTGAAGCTTTCTTT.

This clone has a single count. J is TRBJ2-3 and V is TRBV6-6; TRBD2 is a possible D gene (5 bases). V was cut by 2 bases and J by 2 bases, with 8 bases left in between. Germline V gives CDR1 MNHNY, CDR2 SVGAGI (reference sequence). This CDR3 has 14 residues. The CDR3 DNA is TGTGCCAGCAGTTACAGCGGTTTCACAGATACGCAGTATTTT. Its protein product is CASSYSGFTDTQYF.

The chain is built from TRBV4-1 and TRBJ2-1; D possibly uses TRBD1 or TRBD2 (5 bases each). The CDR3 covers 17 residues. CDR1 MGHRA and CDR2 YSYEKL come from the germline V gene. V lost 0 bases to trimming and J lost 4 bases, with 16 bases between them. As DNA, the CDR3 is TGCGCCAGCAGCCAAGATTTCCCGGGGCTCGGGTACAATGAGCAGTTCTTC. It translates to CASSQDFPGLGYNEQFF.